The clone carrying this T cell receptor beta chain occurred a few times. The data stem from a study of cytomegalovirus exposure and HLA in healthy donors. CDR3 length: 15 amino acids. The germline V gene has CDR1 MNHEY and CDR2 SVGAGI. V lost 8 bases and J lost 0; bases outside the gene matches: 4. The PCR made use of 60 Vbeta and 13 Jbeta primers. Data came from immunoSEQ multiplex PCR; TCRdb stores just in-frame clones and leaves some out. Altogether 210,000 or so clones are present, 80% to 90% being singletons, with the ten largest covering about 0.25%. The origin of this receptor is a girl aged 2 to 10 in good health and CMV-seronegative. The sample consisted of PBMCs. The V and J genes are TRBV6-5 and TRBJ2-6; 7 bases map to TRBD1. CDR3 protein: CASGDRDSGANVLTF. The CDR3 DNA sequence: TGTGCCAGCGGGGACAGAGACTCTGGGGCCAACGTCCTGACTTTC.